What follows is one T cell receptor (beta chain) and its context. Only in-frame clones appear in the TCRdb table, and some are missing; sequencing was by immunoSEQ multiplex PCR. The profile covers tens of thousands of clones, with 75% to 90% appearing a single time and roughly 13% taken by the ten largest. This entry belongs to a study of blood T cell repertoires in COVID-19. In the study overall: The United States, Italy and Spain were the sources of the acute and convalescent COVID-19 samples.

The sequence was obtained from a human donor in a cohort sampled during active COVID-19. Sequencing was done on a sample of peripheral blood.

CDR3 nucleotide sequence: TGTGCCAGTCGGACAGGGGGGTTTAAAGCTTTCTTT. Amino acids: CASRTGGFKAFF. J is TRBJ1-1 and V is TRBV6-5; TRBD1 aligns across 10 bases. Losses at the gene ends were 9 bases for V and 9 bases for J; bases not matched to a gene: 7. The CDR3 has 12 amino acids. CDR1 MNHEY and CDR2 SVGAGI come from the germline V gene.